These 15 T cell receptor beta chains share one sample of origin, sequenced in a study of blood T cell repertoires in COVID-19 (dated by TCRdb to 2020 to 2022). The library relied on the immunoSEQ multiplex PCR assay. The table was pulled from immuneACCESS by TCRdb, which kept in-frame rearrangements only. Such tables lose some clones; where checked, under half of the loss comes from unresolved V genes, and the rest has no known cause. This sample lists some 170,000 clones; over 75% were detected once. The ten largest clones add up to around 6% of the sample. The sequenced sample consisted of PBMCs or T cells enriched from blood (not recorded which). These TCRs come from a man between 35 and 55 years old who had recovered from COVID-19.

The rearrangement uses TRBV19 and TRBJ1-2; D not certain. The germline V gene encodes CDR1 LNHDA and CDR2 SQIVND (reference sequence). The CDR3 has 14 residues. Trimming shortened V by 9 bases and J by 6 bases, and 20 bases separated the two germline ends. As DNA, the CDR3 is TGTGCCAGCGTAGCGGGCGGCTCGATGCATGGCTACACCTTC. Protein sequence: CASVAGGSMHGYTF. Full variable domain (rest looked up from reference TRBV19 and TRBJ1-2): DGGITQSPKYLFRKEGQNVTLSCEQNLNHDAMYWYRQDPGQGLRLIYYSQIVNDFQKGDIAEGYSVSREKKESFPLTVTSAQKNPTAFYLCASVAGGSMHGYTFGSGTRLTVV.

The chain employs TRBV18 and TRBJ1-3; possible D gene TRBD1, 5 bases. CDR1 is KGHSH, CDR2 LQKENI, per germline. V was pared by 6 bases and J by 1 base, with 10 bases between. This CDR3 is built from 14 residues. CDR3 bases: TGTGCCAGCTCTGCGACAGATTCTGGAAACACCATATATTTT. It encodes CASSATDSGNTIYF.

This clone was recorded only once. The CDR3 protein is CASSESRGVSDTQYF. DNA of the CDR3: TGCGCCAGCAGTGAGTCCCGCGGGGTGTCAGATACGCAGTATTTT. The V and J genes are TRBV10-1 and TRBJ2-3, with a weak D call TRBD2 (6 bases). V was trimmed by 0 bases and J by 4 bases, leaving 11 bases between them. Germline assignment: CDR1 WNHNN and CDR2 SYGVQD (reference sequence). This CDR3 contains 15 residues.

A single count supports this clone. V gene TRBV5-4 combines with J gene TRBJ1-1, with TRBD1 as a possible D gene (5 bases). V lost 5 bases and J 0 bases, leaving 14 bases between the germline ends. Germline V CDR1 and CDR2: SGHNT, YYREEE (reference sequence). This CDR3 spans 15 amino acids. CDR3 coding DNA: TGTGCCAGCAGTCCGGGGGGGGTGGTGAACACTGAAGCTTTCTTT. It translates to CASSPGGVVNTEAFF.

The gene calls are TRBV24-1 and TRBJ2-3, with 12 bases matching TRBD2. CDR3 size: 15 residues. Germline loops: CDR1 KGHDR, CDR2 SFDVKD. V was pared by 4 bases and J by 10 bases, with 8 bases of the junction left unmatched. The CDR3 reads CATSDSSGGAGSQYF. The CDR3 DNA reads TGTGCCACCAGTGACTCTAGCGGGGGGGCTGGTTCGCAGTATTTT.

This CDR3 reads CASSQGRGGGYEQYV. As DNA, the CDR3 is TGCGCCAGCAGCCAGGGGCGCGGGGGCGGATACGAGCAGTACGTC. The J gene is TRBJ2-7, the V gene TRBV4-1; tentative D call: TRBD2 (7 bases). V lost 3 bases and J lost 4, with 16 bases in between. CDR3 length equals 15 residues. Looked up from germline, CDR1 is MGHRA and CDR2 is YSYEKL.

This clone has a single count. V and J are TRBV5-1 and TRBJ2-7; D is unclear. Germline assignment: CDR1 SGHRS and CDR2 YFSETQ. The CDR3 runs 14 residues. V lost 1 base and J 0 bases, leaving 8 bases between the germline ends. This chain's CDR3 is CASSLFRSSYEQYV. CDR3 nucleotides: TGCGCCAGCAGCTTGTTCCGTTCCTCCTACGAGCAGTACGTC.

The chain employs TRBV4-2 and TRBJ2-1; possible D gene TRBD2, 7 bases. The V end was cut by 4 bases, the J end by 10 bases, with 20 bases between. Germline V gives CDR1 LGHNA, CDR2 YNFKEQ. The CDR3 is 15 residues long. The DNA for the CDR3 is TGTGCCAGCAGCCCACGGAGGGGGGGGGCCGGAGAGCAGTTCTTC. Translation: CASSPRRGGAGEQFF.

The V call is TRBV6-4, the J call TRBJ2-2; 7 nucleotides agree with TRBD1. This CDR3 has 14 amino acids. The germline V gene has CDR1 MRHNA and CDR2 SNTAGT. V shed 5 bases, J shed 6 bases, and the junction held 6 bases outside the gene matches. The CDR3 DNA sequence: TGTGCCAGCAGTAGAACAGGGGCGGCCGGGGAGCTGTTTTTT. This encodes CASSRTGAAGELFF.

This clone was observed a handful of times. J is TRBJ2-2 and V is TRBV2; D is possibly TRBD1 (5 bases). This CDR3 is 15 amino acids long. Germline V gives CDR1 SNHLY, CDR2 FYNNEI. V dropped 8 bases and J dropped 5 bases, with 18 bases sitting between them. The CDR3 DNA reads TGTGCCAGCGGTGGGGCAGGGCGAAGAACCGGGGAGCTGTTTTTT. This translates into CASGGAGRRTGELFF. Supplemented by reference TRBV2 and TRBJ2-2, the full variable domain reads EPEVTQTPSHQVTQMGQEVILRCVPISNHLYFYWYRQILGQKVEFLVSFYNNEISEKSEIFDDQFSVERPDGSNFTLKIRSTKLEDSAMYFCASGGAGRRTGELFFGEGSRLTVL.

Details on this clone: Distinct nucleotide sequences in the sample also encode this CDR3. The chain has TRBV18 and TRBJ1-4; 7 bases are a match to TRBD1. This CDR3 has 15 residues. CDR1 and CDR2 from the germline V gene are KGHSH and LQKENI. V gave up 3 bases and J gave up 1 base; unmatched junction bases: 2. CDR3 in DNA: TGTGCCAGCTCACCGGGACAGCAAACTAATGAAAAACTGTTTTTT. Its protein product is CASSPGQQTNEKLFF.

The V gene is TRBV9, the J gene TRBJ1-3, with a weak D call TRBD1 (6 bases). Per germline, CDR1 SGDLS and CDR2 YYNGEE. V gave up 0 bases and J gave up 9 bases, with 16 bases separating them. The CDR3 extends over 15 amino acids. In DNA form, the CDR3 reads TGTGCCAGCAGCGTAGCTAATGGCTTAGGGGGCACCATATATTTT. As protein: CASSVANGLGGTIYF.

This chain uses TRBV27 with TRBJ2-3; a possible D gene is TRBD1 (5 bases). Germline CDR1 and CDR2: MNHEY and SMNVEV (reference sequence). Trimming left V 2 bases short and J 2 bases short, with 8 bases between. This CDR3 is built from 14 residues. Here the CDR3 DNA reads TGTGCCAGCAGTTTAAGGGGAAACACAGATACGCAGTATTTT. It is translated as CASSLRGNTDTQYF.

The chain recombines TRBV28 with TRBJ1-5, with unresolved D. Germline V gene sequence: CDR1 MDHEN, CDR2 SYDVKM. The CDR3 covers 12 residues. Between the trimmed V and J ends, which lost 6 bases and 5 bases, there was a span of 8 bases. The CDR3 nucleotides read TGTGCCAGCAGGTCGGAGGATCAGCCCCAGCATTTT. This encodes CASRSEDQPQHF.

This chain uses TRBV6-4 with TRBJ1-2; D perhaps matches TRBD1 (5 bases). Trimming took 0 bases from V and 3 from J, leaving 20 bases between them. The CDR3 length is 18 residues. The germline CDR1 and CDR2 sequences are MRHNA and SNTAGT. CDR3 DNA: TGTGCCAGCAGTGACTCGCTCACCTTAACAGGAGACCACTATGGCTACACCTTC. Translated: CASSDSLTLTGDHYGYTF.